These T cell receptor beta chains were read from a single sample in a study of T cells in Graves' hyperthyroidism and ophthalmopathy. Via MiXCR, TCRdb re-called the multiplex PCR reads, giving one row per CDR3 protein. The sample lists about 350,000 distinct CDR3 sequences; around 13% were seen once. What was sequenced was blood. The receptor set was obtained from a woman aged 25 to 39 with Graves' hyperthyroidism. CDR3s include the opening cysteine and the closing phenylalanine or tryptophan.

>12|TRBV7-8|TRBJ2-7
CASSPISYEQYF
>17|TRBV30|TRBJ2-1
CAWSVLGRPLLHNEQFF
>18|TRBV7-4|TRBJ2-3
CASSRLPGLAAHTDTQYF
>16|TRBV11-2|TRBJ1-1
CASSLEGDSWDTEAFF
>13|TRBV3-1|TRBJ1-6
CASSHNPNSPLHF
>14|TRBV12-3/TRBV12-4|TRBJ1-5
CASSFKGNNQPQHF
>16|TRBV28|TRBJ1-3
CASSYQTGTAGNTIYF
>12|TRBV28|TRBJ2-7
CASSLIPAEQYF
>13|TRBV2|TRBJ2-1
CASKGFGVNEQFF
>13|TRBV2|TRBJ2-3
CASSEPSTDTQYF
>14|TRBV19|TRBJ1-1
CASSISGMNTEAFF
>10|TRBV20-1|TRBJ2-7
CSAAPNEQYF
>14|TRBV6-1|TRBJ1-4
CASSARTVYEKLFF
>14|TRBV20-1|TRBJ2-1
CSASTLAGYNEQFF
>14|TRBV7-2|TRBJ2-7
CASSPEGGSYEQYF
>14|TRBV6-1|TRBJ2-1
CASSHQPLAGGQFF
>15|TRBV24-1|TRBJ2-1
CATSVGTAPYNEQFF
>12|TRBV29-1|TRBJ1-3
CSAVEGMNTIYF
>17|TRBV5-8|TRBJ1-5
CASSLILLGEGNQPQHF
>12|TRBV20-1|TRBJ1-2
CSARRQGEGYTF
>17|TRBV13|TRBJ2-1
CASSLSPNIPSYNEQFF
>13|TRBV28|TRBJ2-5
CASSFGGVETQYF